This T cell receptor (beta chain) was recorded in a study of monozygotic twins with inflammatory bowel disease. After re-calling the 5' RACE reads, TCRdb lists one entry per CDR3 protein, DNA absent. This table holds about 330,000 distinct CDR3 sequences. Germline lookup yields CDR1 SGHRS and CDR2 YFSETQ. The CDR3 is 18 amino acids. Each donor supplied more than 2 ml of blood. The origin of this receptor is a human donor with ulcerative colitis or Crohn's disease, or a healthy co-twin of an affected twin (not recorded which). Sequenced input: blood. J is TRBJ1-2 and V is TRBV5-1; lacking DNA, the TRBD1 call made by TCRdb goes unchecked. The CDR3 here is CASSFDFGALGQVFGYTF.